This paragraph covers one T cell receptor (beta chain) sequence. Its antigen is still unknown. Assay: immunoSEQ multiplex PCR; the TCRdb copy retains only in-frame clones and omits some. The sample holds 60,000 to 100,000 clones, around 90% seen once. This record belongs to a study of T cell responses to AZD1222 COVID-19 vaccine. Study findings and constraints: CD4 TCRs associated with vaccination spanned spike, dominating at 160-218 and 743-854. Donors skewed white British and female; clonal diversity was possibly underestimated.

Germline V lookup: CDR1 MDHEN, CDR2 SYDVKM. The CDR3 runs to 14 residues. Unmatched junction bases numbered 4, after V lost 7 bases and J lost 3 bases. This sequence originates from an adult in good health. This specimen consisted of peripheral blood, obtained on day 0 of MenACWY control vaccination. The chain combines TRBV28 with TRBJ2-2, with 8 bases lining up with TRBD1. The CDR3 DNA sequence: TGTGCCAGCACCCGACAGGGGTACACCGGGGAGCTGTTTTTT. It codes for CASTRQGYTGELFF.